This TCR beta chain came from a study of memory CD4+ T cells and cytomegalovirus serostatus (dated by TCRdb to between 2018 and 2021). With regard to the full study: The 33 healthy Belgian adults in the cohort included 9 who were CMV seropositive and approximately 25 who were CMV seronegative. CD4+ memory TCRbeta repertoires of a Belgian cohort with known cytomegalovirus serostatus were sequenced in order to replicate a published TCR-based CMV serostatus classifier. Points the paper makes about the study in general: Of roughly 170 previously reported CMV-associated TCRbeta sequences, some 73 appeared in the CD4+ memory repertoires, each in one to five individuals. Only CD4+CD45RO+ memory cells were sequenced, unlike the original study, which covered naive and memory CD4+ and CD8+ populations. On the Belgian cohort, the classifier based on the original framework reached a median bootstrapped AUC of roughly 0.96, with a 95% CI of 0.76-1.00. For predicting CMV serostatus, the median bootstrapped AUC was about 0.95 using the original framework and about 0.9 using a US-trained random forest. The results were read as suggesting that the CMV-associated TCR signature is, for the most part, present in the CD4+ memory repertoire.

The Quick-DNA Microprep Kit was used to extract genomic DNA from the sorted cells. Amplification of TCRbeta DNA was done with the immunoSEQ hsTCRbeta kit, following the protocol from the manufacturer. An Illumina MiSeq instrument was used to sequence the TCRbeta libraries. In the paper's pipeline: Once out-of-frame sequences had been removed, millions of distinct TCRbeta sequences were left, which works out to an average of approximately 73,000 per individual. Two values were used to score each individual: the count of roughly 150 previously reported CMV-associated TCRbeta sequences and the total count of productive distinct TCRbeta sequences. A beta-binomial model was reimplemented in Python, and random forests from scikit-learn, run with default parameters, were trained on data from the US cohort. Classifier performance on the Belgian cohort was reported as the median AUC with percentile confidence intervals calculated over 10,000 bootstrap iterations. As stored in TCRdb, this immuneACCESS dataset retains in-frame rearrangements with V and J assigned. A fraction of the clones does not appear; measured against another copy, unresolved V genes explain less than half of the discrepancy, and the remainder lacks a known reason. Clonal size and the V and J genes are those of that table, whereas D and trimming came from the DNA. Counted in this sample were 25,000 to 35,000 clones; approximately 76% of them appeared once. 0.5% to 0.65% of the sample is taken by the ten largest.

This clone appeared a single time. Its binding antigen is unknown. The record has no base qualities; no much larger clone is one base away. A FACSAria II was used to sort memory CD4+ T cells, defined as single viable CD3+CD4+CD8-CD45RO+ cells. CMV serostatus was determined using a Roche Elecsys assay that detects serum IgG against CMV pp150, pp28, p38 and p52. After thawing, total CD4+ T cells were enriched by positive selection with CD4 magnetic microbeads. The samples came from a different study that was designed specifically to examine the CD4+ T cell memory repertoire. Peripheral blood mononuclear cells were isolated and cryopreserved according to standard operating procedures, and serum was kept at -80 degrees C. The staining relied on CD3-PerCP (BW264/56), CD4-APC (RPA-T4), CD45RO-PE (UCHT1) and CD8-Pacific Orange (3B5) antibodies, and Sytox blue was used to exclude non-viable cells. The V end loses 4 bases and the J end loses 6 bases, and a stretch of 19 bases separates them. Based on the germline V gene (reference sequence), the CDR1 and CDR2 sequences are SGHKS and YYEKEE. Measured from the cysteine to the phenylalanine, the CDR3 is 15 residues long. The read is trimmed to its CDR3 DNA, 45 bases read in frame from base 1.

This clonotype was sampled from an adult in good health and CMV-seronegative. Some clones in this sample may be carry-over from other donors' samples. The V gene is TRBV5-5 and the J gene is TRBJ1-2; no D segment can be confidently identified. What was sequenced was memory CD4+ T cells from blood. The CDR3: CASSPTGASPHGYTF. The sequence in DNA is TGTGCCAGCAGCCCCACTGGAGCCTCCCCTCATGGCTACACCTTC. The variable domain in full, with residues beyond the CDR3 obtained from the reference TRBV5-5 and TRBJ1-2 genes, is DAGVTQSPTHLIKTRGQQVTLRCSPISGHKSVSWYQQVLGQGPQFIFQYYEKEERGRGNFPDRFSARQFPNYSSELNVNALLLGDSALYLCASSPTGASPHGYTFGSGTRLTVV.